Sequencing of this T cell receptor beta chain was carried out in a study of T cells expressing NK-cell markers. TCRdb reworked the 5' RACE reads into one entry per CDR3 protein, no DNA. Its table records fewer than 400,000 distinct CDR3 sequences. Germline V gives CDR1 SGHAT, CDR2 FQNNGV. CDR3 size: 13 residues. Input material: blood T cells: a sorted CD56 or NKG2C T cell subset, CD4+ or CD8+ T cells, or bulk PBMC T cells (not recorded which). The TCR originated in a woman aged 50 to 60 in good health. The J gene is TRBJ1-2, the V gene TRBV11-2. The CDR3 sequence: CASSSTQYYGYTF.